These 2 T cell receptor beta chains share one sample of origin, sequenced in a study of T cell repertoires in cytomegalovirus infection (dated by TCRdb to between 2018 and 2020). In light of the paper, this sample's treatment or condition label describes: in vitro stimulation with specific CMV peptide epitopes to enrich CMV-specific T cells. Their target antigens are unknown. Sequencing relied on an Illumina HiSeq 1500. The public reads were reprocessed in TCRdb via fastp at Q25 and MiXCR, keeping in-frame beta chains. Every distinct CDR3 protein forms one entry, paired with its most common genes and DNA. For this sample the table gives some 800,000 distinct CDR3 sequences, of which about 28% were detected only once. The ten biggest clones cover under 15% of the sample. The sequencing used cultured CD8+ T cells from PBMCs, collected from culture after CMV antigen stimulation. All receptors come from a human donor in good health (CMV status not recorded). Some clones in this sample may be carry-over from other donors' samples.

This clonotype was observed a handful of times. The chain employs TRBV7-6 and TRBJ2-7; TRBD2 matches 7 bases. The CDR3 is 14 amino acids. After removal of 2 bases from V and 6 bases from J, the junction contained 7 bases not matched to a gene. Per the germline V gene, CDR1 is SGHVS and CDR2 is FNYEAQ. Here the CDR3 reads CASSLPGGYTEQYF. For the CDR3, the DNA is TGTGCCAGCAGCTTACCCGGGGGGTACACCGAGCAGTACTTC.

This clonotype has a handful of counts. This chain joins TRBV5-5 and TRBJ2-7, with 9 bases fitting TRBD1. Germline V gene lookup returns CDR1 SGHKS and CDR2 YYEKEE (reference sequence). Germline trimming cut 0 bases from V and 4 bases from J; bases unmatched to any gene: 8. The CDR3 length is 16 residues. CDR3 coding DNA: TGTGCCAGCAGCTTGGGAAGGACAGGGGAGCGATACGAGCAGTACTTC. Translated: CASSLGRTGERYEQYF.